One sample yielded the 8 T cell receptor beta chains listed below, sequenced in a study of graft-versus-host responses after intestinal transplantation. TCRdb's copy holds only in-frame clones and misses some; the assay was immunoSEQ multiplex PCR. This table holds fewer than 25,000 clones, 70% to 90% found once. Sequences were derived from PBMCs, sampled more than 450 days after intestinal transplant. The receptors stem from a human patient who received an intestinal transplant, so some T cells may come from the graft donor.

J is TRBJ2-7 and V is TRBV7-9; 8 nucleotides agree with TRBD1. CDR3 length: 13 residues. Germline V gene sequence: CDR1 SEHNR, CDR2 FQNEAQ (reference sequence). V gave up 6 bases and J gave up 5 bases; unmatched junction bases: 6. The CDR3 is CASSNPGQDEQYF. As DNA, the CDR3 is TGTGCCAGCAGTAACCCGGGACAGGACGAGCAGTACTTC.

The chain couples TRBV4-1 to TRBJ2-1; 8 bases line up with TRBD2. The trim removed 5 bases at V and 8 bases at J, leaving 11 bases unmatched. The CDR3 covers 15 residues. Germline V gene lookup returns CDR1 MGHRA and CDR2 YSYEKL. The CDR3 loop reads CASSGLGAGADEQFF. CDR3 coding DNA: TGCGCCAGCAGCGGGTTGGGAGCGGGAGCCGATGAGCAGTTCTTC.

The chain couples TRBV7-3 to TRBJ1-2; a possible D gene is TRBD1 (5 bases). Germline V gene sequence: CDR1 SGHTA, CDR2 FQGTGA. CDR3 length: 13 amino acids. The V end lost 4 bases, the J end lost 2 bases, and 8 bases lay between the germline ends. CDR3 in amino acids: CASSWDGNYGYTF. The CDR3 DNA follows: TGTGCCAGCAGCTGGGACGGAAACTATGGCTACACCTTC.

This sequence joins TRBV23-1 and TRBJ2-1, with TRBD2 as a possible D gene (5 bases). TRBV23-1 is given ORF status, its function remaining uncertain. The CDR3 runs 15 residues. With 4 bases removed from V and 5 bases from J, the gap between germline ends came to 15 bases. This chain's CDR3 is CASSRSEVGDNEQFF. The DNA of the CDR3 is TGCGCCAGCAGTCGTTCGGAGGTAGGCGACAATGAGCAGTTCTTC.

The rearrangement links TRBV6-1 to TRBJ1-5; 7 bases line up with TRBD1. This CDR3 region has 15 residues. Per germline, CDR1 MNHNS and CDR2 SASEGT. The trim removed 7 bases at V and 2 bases at J, leaving 8 bases unmatched. CDR3 nucleotide sequence: TGTGCCAGCAATGACAGGGTTTGGGGCAATCAGCCCCAGCATTTT. The encoded protein is CASNDRVWGNQPQHF.

The V and J genes are TRBV27 and TRBJ2-2, with 7 bases lining up with TRBD2. Germline CDR1 reads MNHEY; CDR2 reads SMNVEV (reference sequence). This CDR3 spans 19 amino acids. Losses at the gene ends were 0 bases for V and 3 bases for J; bases not matched to a gene: 13. The CDR3 region is CASSLSIIWAGEDTGELFF. The CDR3 nucleotides are TGTGCCAGCAGTTTATCGATAATCTGGGCGGGAGAGGACACCGGGGAGCTGTTTTTT.

The chain has TRBV4-2 and TRBJ2-3; the D gene is possibly TRBD2 (6 bases). Germline CDR1 is LGHNA and CDR2 is YNFKEQ. This CDR3 comprises 19 residues. V was trimmed by 4 bases and J by 1 base, leaving 24 bases between them. Here the CDR3 reads CASSRLGGSPFLGTDTQYF. In nucleotides, the CDR3 is TGTGCCAGCAGCCGTTTGGGGGGATCTCCCTTCCTCGGCACAGATACGCAGTATTTT.

The chain uses TRBV6-4 and TRBJ1-5; D is possibly TRBD1 (5 bases). Trimming left V 3 bases short and J 4 bases short, with 7 bases between. Germline V gives CDR1 MRHNA, CDR2 SNTAGT. The CDR3 extends over 13 amino acids. The CDR3: CASSEQENQPQHF. The CDR3 DNA reads TGTGCCAGCAGTGAACAGGAGAATCAGCCCCAGCATTTT.